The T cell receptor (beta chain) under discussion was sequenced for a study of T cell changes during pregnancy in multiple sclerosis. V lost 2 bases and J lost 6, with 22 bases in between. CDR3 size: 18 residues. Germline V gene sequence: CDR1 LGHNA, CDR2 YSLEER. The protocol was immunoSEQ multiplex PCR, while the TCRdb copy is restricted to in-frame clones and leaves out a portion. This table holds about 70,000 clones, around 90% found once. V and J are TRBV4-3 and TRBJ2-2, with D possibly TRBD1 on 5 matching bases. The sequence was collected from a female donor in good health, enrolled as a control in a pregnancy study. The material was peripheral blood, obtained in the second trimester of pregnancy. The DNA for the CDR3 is TGCGCCAGCAGCCAATCCCCAGGGATTTGGGTCGGAGCCGGGGAGCTGTTTTTT. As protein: CASSQSPGIWVGAGELFF.